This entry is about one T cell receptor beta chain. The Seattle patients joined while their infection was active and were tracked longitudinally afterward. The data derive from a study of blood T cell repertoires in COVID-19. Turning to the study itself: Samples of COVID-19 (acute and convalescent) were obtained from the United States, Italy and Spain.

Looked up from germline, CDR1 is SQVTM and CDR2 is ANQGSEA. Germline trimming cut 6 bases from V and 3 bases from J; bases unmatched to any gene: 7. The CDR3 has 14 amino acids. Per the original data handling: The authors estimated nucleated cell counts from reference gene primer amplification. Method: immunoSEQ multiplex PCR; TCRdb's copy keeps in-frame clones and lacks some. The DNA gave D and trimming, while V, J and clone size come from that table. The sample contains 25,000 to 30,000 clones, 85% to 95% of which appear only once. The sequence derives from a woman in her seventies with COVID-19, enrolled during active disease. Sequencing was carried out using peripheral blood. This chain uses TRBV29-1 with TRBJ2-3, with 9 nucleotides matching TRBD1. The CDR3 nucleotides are TGCAGCGTAAGGGACAGGGACCTTACAGATACGCAGTATTTT. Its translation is CSVRDRDLTDTQYF.